A single sample gave rise to the 28 T cell receptor beta chains below, sequenced in a study of CD8+ T cells in alopecia areata. Sequencing templates came from extracted RNA that was reverse transcribed into cDNA. This table comes from immunoSEQ multiplex PCR, and its TCRdb copy is limited to in-frame clones, with some not included. The sample has fewer than 250,000 clones, 50% to 60% seen once; the top ten hold under 0.5%. The starting material was CD4+ T cells sorted from blood, obtained at week 0. Every receptor here comes from a human donor with alopecia areata.

This clone has only a few counts. V gene TRBV15 combines with J gene TRBJ2-1; D unclear. The CDR3 sequence is 15 residues long. The V gene lost 2 bases and the J gene lost 0 bases, with 8 bases spanning the gap. Germline V CDR1 and CDR2: LNHNV, YYDKDF (reference sequence). The CDR3 region is CATSRRTVSYNEQFF. The CDR3 region has the DNA TGTGCCACCAGCAGACGAACCGTCTCCTACAATGAGCAGTTCTTC.

The J gene is TRBJ2-6, the V gene TRBV2; the D gene is possibly TRBD1 (6 bases). V lost 8 bases and J lost 2, with 10 bases in between. This CDR3 region has 14 residues. From germline, CDR1 is SNHLY and CDR2 FYNNEI. DNA of the CDR3: TGTGCCAGCGGGGACACGGCTGGGGCCAACGTCCTGACTTTC. Its protein product is CASGDTAGANVLTF.

The CDR3 loop reads CASSSQGYTEAFF. CDR3 coding DNA: TGTGCCAGCAGCTCACAGGGTTACACTGAAGCTTTCTTT. The V gene is TRBV7-2, the J gene TRBJ1-1; TRBD1 is a possible D gene (6 bases). The CDR3 sequence is 13 residues long. V was cut by 4 bases and J by 3 bases, with 9 bases left in between. CDR1 is SGHTA and CDR2 is FQGNSA in the germline V gene.

V and J are TRBV4-1 and TRBJ2-1; 7 nucleotides line up with TRBD2. CDR3 size: 16 residues. The V gene's germline CDR1 is MGHRA and CDR2 YSYEKL. V shed 0 bases and J 8 bases; nucleotides not matched to a gene: 10. Written as DNA, the CDR3 is TGCGCCAGCAGCCAAGAAGCTTCTTGGCGGGAGCATGAGCAGTTCTTC. As protein: CASSQEASWREHEQFF.

The table lists this clone with many counts. V gene TRBV7-3 combines with J gene TRBJ2-2; TRBD1 matches 9 bases. With 4 bases clipped from V and 7 bases from J, the junction kept 4 bases outside the gene matches. CDR3 length equals 14 residues. The germline gives CDR1 SGHTA, CDR2 FQGTGA. CDR3 bases: TGTGCCAGCAGCTCGGGACAGGGCCACGGGGAGCTGTTTTTT. This gives the protein CASSSGQGHGELFF.

This clone was seen only a few times. The V and J genes are TRBV19 and TRBJ1-4; 7 nucleotides align to TRBD1. V lost 3 bases, J lost 5 bases, and 3 bases stayed unmatched. CDR3 length: 14 amino acids. CDR1 and CDR2 (germline): LNHDA, SQIVND (reference sequence). CDR3 nucleotides: TGTGCCAGTAGTATGGACAGGTCGAATGAAAAACTGTTTTTT. It specifies CASSMDRSNEKLFF.

The chain combines TRBV7-2 with TRBJ2-7; TRBD2 might be the D (7 bases). This CDR3 has 16 amino acids. Germline assignment: CDR1 SGHTA and CDR2 FQGNSA. Trimming cost V 5 bases and J 2 bases, with 19 bases left between them. CDR3 protein: CASSDGLGGGPYEQYF. The CDR3, as DNA: TGTGCCAGCAGCGACGGGTTAGGGGGAGGGCCCTACGAGCAGTACTTC.

In its sample, this clone was seen a few times. The rearrangement joins TRBV4-1 to TRBJ1-2; TRBD1 agrees at 8 bases. This CDR3 comprises 17 residues. Losses at the gene ends were 1 base for V and 5 bases for J; bases not matched to a gene: 12. Germline V gives CDR1 MGHRA, CDR2 YSYEKL. The CDR3 sequence: CASSQGGAGGQFYGYTF. In DNA, the CDR3 is TGCGCCAGCAGCCAAGGGGGTGCAGGGGGCCAATTTTATGGCTACACCTTC.

The chain uses TRBV5-1 and TRBJ2-3; the match to TRBD1 covers 7 bases. CDR1 and CDR2 from the germline V gene are SGHRS and YFSETQ. CDR3 size: 15 residues. V was pared by 4 bases and J by 0 bases, with 5 bases of the junction left unmatched. CDR3 residues: CASSLPGQSTDTQYF. The CDR3 DNA is TGCGCCAGCAGCCTACCGGGACAGAGCACAGATACGCAGTATTTT.

The chain joins TRBV5-4 to TRBJ2-5; TRBD1 agrees at 7 bases. Looked up from germline, CDR1 is SGHNT and CDR2 is YYREEE (reference sequence). CDR3 length: 14 amino acids. Trimming took 3 bases from V and 0 from J; bases not matched to a gene: 2. CDR3 sequence reads: CASSSDRNQETQYF. The DNA of the CDR3 is TGTGCCAGCAGCTCGGACAGGAACCAAGAGACCCAGTACTTC.

V and J are TRBV7-9 and TRBJ1-2; 8 bases align to TRBD1. CDR3 length: 16 residues. The J segment lost 4 bases and the V segment lost 5 bases, leaving 12 bases of the junction unmatched. Germline-derived CDR1 and CDR2 are SEHNR and FQNEAQ (reference sequence). The CDR3: CASSMNNRGLAYGYTF. The CDR3 DNA sequence: TGTGCCAGCAGCATGAATAACAGGGGGTTGGCCTATGGCTACACCTTC.

The J gene is TRBJ1-2, the V gene TRBV15; D uncertain. V was trimmed by 5 bases and J by 12 bases, leaving 19 bases between them. The CDR3 runs 13 residues. Germline CDR1 is LNHNV and CDR2 is YYDKDF (reference sequence). The CDR3 DNA reads as TGTGCCACCAGCGAGTATAGGAGCGGGAGGCACACCTTC. Encoded protein: CATSEYRSGRHTF. The whole variable domain, filled in from reference TRBV15 and TRBJ1-2, reads DAMVIQNPRYQVTQFGKPVTLSCSQTLNHNVMYWYQQKSSQAPKLLFHYYDKDFNNEADTPDNFQSRRPNTSFCFLDIRSPGLGDTAMYLCATSEYRSGRHTFGSGTRLTVV.

The chain uses TRBV5-1 and TRBJ1-6; the D gene is possibly TRBD1 (6 bases). The CDR3 consists of 15 residues. The V gene lost 4 bases and the J gene lost 5 bases, with 13 bases spanning the gap. Germline CDR1 and CDR2: SGHRS and YFSETQ. The CDR3 region is CASSPRGVDNSPLHF. DNA for the CDR3: TGCGCCAGCAGCCCGAGGGGGGTCGATAATTCACCCCTCCACTTT.

This clone was seen more than once but under ten times. CDR3: CSARRPGQDLWNEQFF. The CDR3 DNA sequence: TGCAGCGCACGACGGCCGGGACAGGATCTTTGGAATGAGCAGTTCTTC. The chain links TRBV29-1 to TRBJ2-1; 8 bases align to TRBD1. This CDR3 has 16 residues. The V and J ends lost 7 bases and 7 bases, in that order; junction bases with no gene match: 18. From germline, CDR1 is SQVTM and CDR2 ANQGSEA.

This chain connects TRBV29-1 to TRBJ1-3, with unresolved D. Trimming pared 4 bases from V and 0 bases from J, leaving 7 bases between. The CDR3 consists of 13 residues. Germline CDR1 reads SQVTM; CDR2 reads ANQGSEA. The DNA for the CDR3 is TGCAGCGTTGGAGAAAACTCTGGAAACACCATATATTTT. Amino acid sequence: CSVGENSGNTIYF.

Only a few counts were recorded for this clone. The gene calls are TRBV5-6 and TRBJ1-1; tentatively, D is TRBD1 (5 bases). Germline V gene data show CDR1 as SGHDT and CDR2 as YYEEEE. Trimming cost V 5 bases and J 4 bases, with 12 bases left between them. There are 13 residues in the CDR3. CDR3 nucleotide sequence: TGTGCCAGCAGGGAGTACGACAGCACTGAAGCTTTCTTT. Translated, it gives CASREYDSTEAFF.

The table lists this clone with a few counts. The rearrangement joins TRBV9 to TRBJ2-3, with 9 bases lining up with TRBD1. CDR1 and CDR2 from the germline V gene are SGDLS and YYNGEE. The V segment lost 4 bases and the J segment 5 bases; nucleotides outside the gene matches: 8. The CDR3 runs to 15 residues. DNA for the CDR3: TGTGCCAGCAGCCCGAGGACAGGGGCAGAAGATACGCAGTATTTT. It codes for CASSPRTGAEDTQYF.

The chain has TRBV2 and TRBJ2-3; perhaps TRBD2 as D (6 bases). This CDR3 region has 13 residues. V was trimmed by 6 bases and J by 3 bases, leaving 10 bases between them. Germline CDR1 is SNHLY and CDR2 is FYNNEI. CDR3 sequence reads: CASRPSETDTQYF. Written as DNA, the CDR3 is TGTGCCAGCAGGCCTAGCGAAACAGATACGCAGTATTTT.

The chain couples TRBV2 to TRBJ1-2; 9 nucleotides agree with TRBD1. The CDR3 extends over 14 amino acids. The V segment lost 9 bases and the J segment 4 bases; nucleotides outside the gene matches: 9. Germline values: CDR1 SNHLY, CDR2 FYNNEI. CDR3 amino acids: CARKDRGRPYGYTF. In nucleotides, the CDR3 is TGTGCCAGGAAGGACAGGGGACGACCCTATGGCTACACCTTC.

The chain uses TRBV10-2 and TRBJ2-7; 8 bases map to TRBD1. The V gene's germline CDR1 is WSHSY and CDR2 SAAADI. CDR3 length: 15 amino acids. V shed 1 base and J 3 bases; nucleotides not matched to a gene: 5. CDR3 amino acids: CASSEFGTGVYEQYF. The CDR3 DNA reads TGCGCCAGCAGTGAGTTCGGGACAGGAGTCTACGAGCAGTACTTC.

The chain joins TRBV9 to TRBJ2-4, with 12 bases aligning to TRBD2. The germline CDR1 and CDR2 sequences are SGDLS and YYNGEE. The CDR3 contains 16 residues. Germline trimming cut 3 bases from V and 6 bases from J; bases unmatched to any gene: 7. The CDR3 spells CASSGTSGVRSNIQYF. Written as DNA, the CDR3 is TGTGCCAGCAGCGGGACTAGCGGGGTGAGGTCAAACATTCAGTACTTC.

The rearrangement links TRBV15 to TRBJ2-3; TRBD2 matches 7 bases. Germline CDR1 is LNHNV and CDR2 is YYDKDF (reference sequence). With V trimmed by 3 bases and J by 3 bases, 6 bases remained unmatched. The CDR3 covers 15 residues. The CDR3 DNA is TGTGCCACCAGCAGCAGGAGCGGGGAGACAGATACGCAGTATTTT. Translation gives CATSSRSGETDTQYF.

The genes are TRBV19 and TRBJ1-5, with D uncertain. There are 14 residues in the CDR3. Germline V gene lookup returns CDR1 LNHDA and CDR2 SQIVND (reference sequence). Trimming cost V 4 bases and J 5 bases, with 12 bases left between them. CDR3 loop: CASSRETKDQPQHF. The CDR3 nucleotides are TGTGCCAGTAGTAGGGAAACCAAGGATCAGCCCCAGCATTTT.

V and J are TRBV27 and TRBJ1-1; D gene uncertain. The germline gives CDR1 MNHEY, CDR2 SMNVEV (reference sequence). The CDR3 sequence is 13 residues long. V gave up 5 bases and J gave up 0 bases, with 7 bases separating them. CDR3: CASSPYLNTEAFF. CDR3 nucleotide sequence: TGTGCCAGCAGTCCATACTTGAACACTGAAGCTTTCTTT.

The chain uses TRBV7-2 and TRBJ1-2; the D is unclear. CDR3 size: 13 residues. Deletions cut 5 bases from V and 0 bases from J, with 7 bases between. Germline loops: CDR1 SGHTA, CDR2 FQGNSA. The CDR3 loop is CASSPSPNYGYTF. Written as DNA, the CDR3 is TGTGCCAGCAGCCCTTCCCCTAACTATGGCTACACCTTC.

The V call is TRBV29-1, the J call TRBJ2-7; 7 bases fit TRBD2. Germline-derived CDR1 and CDR2 are SQVTM and ANQGSEA. V shed 3 bases, J shed 2 bases, and the junction held 4 bases outside the gene matches. This CDR3 is built from 13 residues. As DNA, the CDR3 is TGCAGCGTTGACTCGGCGGGGGCCTACGAGCAGTACTTC. Translating gives CSVDSAGAYEQYF.

This chain connects TRBV5-1 to TRBJ1-3, with D uncertain. The germline V and J ends were trimmed by 0 bases and 2 bases, with 9 bases remaining between them. The CDR3 covers 15 residues. CDR1 is SGHRS, CDR2 YFSETQ, per germline. CDR3 amino acids: CASSLAWGAGNTIYF. The CDR3 nucleotides read TGCGCCAGCAGCTTGGCTTGGGGAGCTGGAAACACCATATATTTT. Full variable domain (rest looked up from reference TRBV5-1 and TRBJ1-3): KAGVTQTPRYLIKTRGQQVTLSCSPISGHRSVSWYQQTPGQGLQFLFEYFSETQRNKGNFPGRFSGRQFSNSRSEMNVSTLELGDSALYLCASSLAWGAGNTIYFGEGSWLTVV.

This chain links TRBV18 with TRBJ2-3; 9 positions agree with TRBD1. CDR3 size: 15 residues. CDR1 and CDR2 (germline): KGHSH, LQKENI. V was pared by 5 bases and J by 3 bases, with 6 bases of the junction left unmatched. The CDR3 sequence: CASSTGQGSTDTQYF. CDR3 nucleotides: TGTGCCAGCTCAACCGGACAGGGGAGTACAGATACGCAGTATTTT.